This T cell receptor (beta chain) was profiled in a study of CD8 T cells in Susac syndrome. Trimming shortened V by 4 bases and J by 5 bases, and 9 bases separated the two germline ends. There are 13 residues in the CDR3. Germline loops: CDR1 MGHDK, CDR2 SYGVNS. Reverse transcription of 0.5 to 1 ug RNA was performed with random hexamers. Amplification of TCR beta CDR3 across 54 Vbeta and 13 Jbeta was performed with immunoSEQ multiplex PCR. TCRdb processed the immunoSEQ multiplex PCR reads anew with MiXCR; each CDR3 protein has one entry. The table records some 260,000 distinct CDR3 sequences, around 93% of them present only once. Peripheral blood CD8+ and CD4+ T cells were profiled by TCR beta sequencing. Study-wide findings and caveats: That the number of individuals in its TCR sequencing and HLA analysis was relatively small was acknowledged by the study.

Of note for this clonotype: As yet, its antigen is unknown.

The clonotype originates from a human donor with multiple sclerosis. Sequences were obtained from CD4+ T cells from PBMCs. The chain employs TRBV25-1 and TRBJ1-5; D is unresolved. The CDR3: CASSARLDQPQHF. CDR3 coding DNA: TGTGCCAGCAGTGCTAGACTCGATCAGCCCCAGCATTTT.